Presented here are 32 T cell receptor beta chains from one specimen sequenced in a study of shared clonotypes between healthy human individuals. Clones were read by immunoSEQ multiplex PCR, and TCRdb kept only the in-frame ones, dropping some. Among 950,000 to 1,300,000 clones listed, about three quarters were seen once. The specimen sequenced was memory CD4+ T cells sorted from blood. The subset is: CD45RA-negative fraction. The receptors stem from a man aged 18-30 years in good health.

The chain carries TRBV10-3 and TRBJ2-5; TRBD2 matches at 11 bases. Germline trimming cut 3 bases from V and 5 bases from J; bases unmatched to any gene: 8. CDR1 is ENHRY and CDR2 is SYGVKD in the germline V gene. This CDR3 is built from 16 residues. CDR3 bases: TGTGCCATCAGTGACGCAGAACTAGCGGGAGTGGAGACCCAGTACTTC. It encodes CAISDAELAGVETQYF.

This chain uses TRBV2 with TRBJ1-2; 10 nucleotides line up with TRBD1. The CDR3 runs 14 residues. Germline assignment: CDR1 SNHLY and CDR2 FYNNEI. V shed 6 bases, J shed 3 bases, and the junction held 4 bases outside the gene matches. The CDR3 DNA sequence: TGTGCCAGCAGGGGGGGACAGGGGTACTATGGCTACACCTTC. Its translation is CASRGGQGYYGYTF.

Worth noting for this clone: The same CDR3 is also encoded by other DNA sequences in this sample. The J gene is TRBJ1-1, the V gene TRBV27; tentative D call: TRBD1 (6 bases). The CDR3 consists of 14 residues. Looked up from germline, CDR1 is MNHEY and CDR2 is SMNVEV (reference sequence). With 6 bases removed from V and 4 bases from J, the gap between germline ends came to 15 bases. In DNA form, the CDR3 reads TGTGCCAGCAGATACTTGGACAGATCCACTGAAGCTTTCTTT. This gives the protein CASRYLDRSTEAFF.

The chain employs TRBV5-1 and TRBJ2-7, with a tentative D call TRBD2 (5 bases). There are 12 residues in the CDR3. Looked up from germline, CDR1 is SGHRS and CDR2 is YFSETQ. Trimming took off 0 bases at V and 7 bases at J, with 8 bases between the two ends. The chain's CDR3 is CASSLGTGEQYF. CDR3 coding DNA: TGCGCCAGCAGCTTGGGGACGGGGGAGCAGTACTTC.

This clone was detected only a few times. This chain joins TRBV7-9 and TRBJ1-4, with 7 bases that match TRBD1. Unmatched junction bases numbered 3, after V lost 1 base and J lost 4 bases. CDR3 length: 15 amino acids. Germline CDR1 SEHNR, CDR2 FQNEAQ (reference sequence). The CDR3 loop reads CASSLEAGGNEKLFF. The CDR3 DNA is TGTGCCAGCAGCTTAGAAGCAGGGGGTAATGAAAAACTGTTTTTT.

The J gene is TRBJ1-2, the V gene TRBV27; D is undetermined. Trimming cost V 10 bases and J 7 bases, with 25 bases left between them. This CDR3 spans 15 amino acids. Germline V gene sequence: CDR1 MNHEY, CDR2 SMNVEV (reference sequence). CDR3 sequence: CATATLSGGKAGYTF. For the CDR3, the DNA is TGTGCCACCGCAACTTTATCGGGAGGAAAAGCTGGCTACACCTTC.

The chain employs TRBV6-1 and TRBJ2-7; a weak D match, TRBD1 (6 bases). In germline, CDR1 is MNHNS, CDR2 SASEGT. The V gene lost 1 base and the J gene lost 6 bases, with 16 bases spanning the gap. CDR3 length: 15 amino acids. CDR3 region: CASSEEVLGAREQYF. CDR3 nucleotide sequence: TGTGCCAGCAGTGAAGAAGTGTTGGGGGCGCGCGAGCAGTACTTC.

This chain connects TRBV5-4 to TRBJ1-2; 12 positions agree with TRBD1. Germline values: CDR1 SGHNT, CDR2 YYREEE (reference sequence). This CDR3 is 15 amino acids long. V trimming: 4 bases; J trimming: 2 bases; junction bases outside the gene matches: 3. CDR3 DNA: TGTGCCAGCAGCGGGACAGGGGGCAAGAACTATGGCTACACCTTC. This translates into CASSGTGGKNYGYTF.

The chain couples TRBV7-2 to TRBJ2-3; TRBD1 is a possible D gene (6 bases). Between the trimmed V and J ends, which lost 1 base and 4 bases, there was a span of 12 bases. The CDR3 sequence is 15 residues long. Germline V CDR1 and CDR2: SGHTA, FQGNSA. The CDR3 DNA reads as TGTGCCAGCAGCTTAGAGGGGGTAAAGGCAGATACGCAGTATTTT. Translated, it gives CASSLEGVKADTQYF.

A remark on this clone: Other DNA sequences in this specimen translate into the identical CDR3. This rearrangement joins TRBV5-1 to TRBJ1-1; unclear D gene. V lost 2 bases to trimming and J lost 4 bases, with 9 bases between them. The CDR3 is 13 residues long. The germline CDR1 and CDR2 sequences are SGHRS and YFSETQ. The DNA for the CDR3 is TGCGCCAGCAGCTTCCCAGGTGGCACTGAAGCTTTCTTT. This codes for CASSFPGGTEAFF.

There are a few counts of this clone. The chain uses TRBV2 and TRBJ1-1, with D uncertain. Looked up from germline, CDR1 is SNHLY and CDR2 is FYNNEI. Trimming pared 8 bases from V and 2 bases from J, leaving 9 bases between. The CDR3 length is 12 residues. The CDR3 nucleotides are TGTGCCAGCGGTAGACTAAACACTGAAGCTTTCTTT. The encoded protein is CASGRLNTEAFF.

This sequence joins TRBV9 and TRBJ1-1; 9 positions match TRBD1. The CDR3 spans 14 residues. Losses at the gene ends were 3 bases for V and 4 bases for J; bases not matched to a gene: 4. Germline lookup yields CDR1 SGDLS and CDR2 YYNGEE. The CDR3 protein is CASSAQGAGTEAFF. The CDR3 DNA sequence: TGTGCCAGCAGCGCACAGGGGGCAGGCACTGAAGCTTTCTTT.

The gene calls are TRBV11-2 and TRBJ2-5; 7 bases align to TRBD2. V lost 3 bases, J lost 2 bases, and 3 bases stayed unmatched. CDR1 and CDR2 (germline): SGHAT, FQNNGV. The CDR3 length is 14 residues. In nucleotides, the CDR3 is TGTGCCAGCAGCTTTTGGGGGGGGCAAGAGACCCAGTACTTC. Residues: CASSFWGGQETQYF.

The CDR3 reads CASSLAGQGPTGELFF. As DNA, the CDR3 is TGCGCCAGCAGCTTGGCTGGACAGGGGCCAACCGGGGAGCTGTTTTTT. The chain uses TRBV5-1 and TRBJ2-2; TRBD1 aligns across 9 bases. The junction had 5 bases not matched to a gene; V was cut back by 0 bases and J by 5 bases. Germline V gene sequence: CDR1 SGHRS, CDR2 YFSETQ. The CDR3 covers 16 residues.

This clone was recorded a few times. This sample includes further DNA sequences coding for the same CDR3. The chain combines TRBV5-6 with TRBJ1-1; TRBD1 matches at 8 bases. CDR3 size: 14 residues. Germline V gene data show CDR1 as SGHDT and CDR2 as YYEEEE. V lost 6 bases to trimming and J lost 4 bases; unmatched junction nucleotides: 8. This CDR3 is CASTPQGGGTEAFF. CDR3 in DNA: TGTGCCAGCACCCCACAGGGGGGCGGCACTGAAGCTTTCTTT.

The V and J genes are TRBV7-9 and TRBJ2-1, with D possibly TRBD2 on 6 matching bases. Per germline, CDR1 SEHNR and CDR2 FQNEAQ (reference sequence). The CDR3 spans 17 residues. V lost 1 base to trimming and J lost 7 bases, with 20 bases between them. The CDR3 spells CASSLDVWGEGRNEQFF. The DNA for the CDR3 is TGTGCCAGCAGCTTAGACGTGTGGGGGGAAGGAAGGAATGAGCAGTTCTTC.

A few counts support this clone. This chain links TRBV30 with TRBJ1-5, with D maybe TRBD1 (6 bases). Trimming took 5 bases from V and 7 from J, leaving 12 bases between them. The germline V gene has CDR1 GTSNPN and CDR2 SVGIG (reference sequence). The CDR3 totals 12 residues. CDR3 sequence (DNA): TGTGCCTGGGGTGACAGGCGGCAGCCCCAGCATTTT. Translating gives CAWGDRRQPQHF. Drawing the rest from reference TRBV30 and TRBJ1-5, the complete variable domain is SQTIHQWPATLVQPVGSPLSLECTVEGTSNPNLYWYRQAAGRGLQLLFYSVGIGQISSEVPQNLSASRPQDRQFILSSKKLLLSDSGFYLCAWGDRRQPQHFGDGTRLSIL.

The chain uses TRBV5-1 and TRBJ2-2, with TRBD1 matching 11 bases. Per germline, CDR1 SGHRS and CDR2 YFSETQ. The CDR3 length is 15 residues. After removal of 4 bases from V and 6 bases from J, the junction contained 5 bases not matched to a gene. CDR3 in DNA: TGCGCCAGCAGCATGGGACAGGGGGAGGCCGGGGAGCTGTTTTTT. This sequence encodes CASSMGQGEAGELFF.

The CDR3 nucleotides read TGTGCCAGCAGTGGTTACAGGGGGACCTACGAGCAGTACTTC. It specifies CASSGYRGTYEQYF. The chain couples TRBV6-1 to TRBJ2-7; 8 bases fit TRBD1. The CDR3 is 14 amino acids. Germline trimming cut 4 bases from V and 2 bases from J; bases unmatched to any gene: 4. The germline gives CDR1 MNHNS, CDR2 SASEGT.

This CDR3 is CASSLSWNTEAFF. CDR3 sequence (DNA): TGTGCCAGCAGCCTGTCTTGGAACACTGAAGCTTTCTTT. The chain is built from TRBV5-4 and TRBJ1-1; D gene unclear. The CDR3 runs to 13 residues. V shed 4 bases and J shed 1 base, with 8 bases lying between them. Germline V lookup: CDR1 SGHNT, CDR2 YYREEE (reference sequence).

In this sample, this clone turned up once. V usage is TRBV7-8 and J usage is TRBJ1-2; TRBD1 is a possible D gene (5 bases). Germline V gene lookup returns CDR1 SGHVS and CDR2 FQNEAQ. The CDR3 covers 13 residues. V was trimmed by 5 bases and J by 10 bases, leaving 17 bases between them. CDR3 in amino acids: CASSLSQGLNYTF. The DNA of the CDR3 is TGTGCCAGCAGCCTCAGCCAGGGACTGAACTACACCTTC.

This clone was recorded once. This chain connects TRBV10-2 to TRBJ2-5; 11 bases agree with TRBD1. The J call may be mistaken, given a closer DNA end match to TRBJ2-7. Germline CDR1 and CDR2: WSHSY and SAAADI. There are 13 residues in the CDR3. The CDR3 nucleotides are TGCGCCAGCGAAGGACAGGGGGCTGACGAGCAGTACTTC. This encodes CASEGQGADEQYF.

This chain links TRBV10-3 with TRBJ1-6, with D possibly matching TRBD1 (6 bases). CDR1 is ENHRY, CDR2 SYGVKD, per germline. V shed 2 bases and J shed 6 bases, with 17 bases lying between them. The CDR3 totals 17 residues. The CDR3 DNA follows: TGTGCCATCAGTGAGGGGAAGGGGGGGGCAGGTAATTCACCCCTCCACTTT. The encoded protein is CAISEGKGGAGNSPLHF.

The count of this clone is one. The CDR3 DNA reads TGTGCCAGCCGGCCGGGGACCTACGAGCAGTACTTC. This encodes CASRPGTYEQYF. The chain carries TRBV2 and TRBJ2-7; D is perhaps TRBD2 (5 bases). CDR3 length: 12 amino acids. CDR1 and CDR2 (germline): SNHLY, FYNNEI. Trimming left V 8 bases short and J 2 bases short, with 10 bases between.

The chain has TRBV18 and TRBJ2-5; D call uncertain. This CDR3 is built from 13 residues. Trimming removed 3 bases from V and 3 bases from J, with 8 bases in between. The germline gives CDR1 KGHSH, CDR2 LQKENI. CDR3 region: CASSPLLEETQYF. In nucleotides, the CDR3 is TGTGCCAGCTCACCGCTCTTGGAAGAGACCCAGTACTTC.

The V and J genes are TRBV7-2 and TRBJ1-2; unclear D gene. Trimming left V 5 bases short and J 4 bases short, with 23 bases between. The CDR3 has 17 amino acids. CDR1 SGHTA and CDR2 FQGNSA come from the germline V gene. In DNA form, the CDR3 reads TGTGCCAGCAGCCGATCGGAGGTCGAGATACTGGTCTATGGCTACACCTTC. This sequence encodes CASSRSEVEILVYGYTF.

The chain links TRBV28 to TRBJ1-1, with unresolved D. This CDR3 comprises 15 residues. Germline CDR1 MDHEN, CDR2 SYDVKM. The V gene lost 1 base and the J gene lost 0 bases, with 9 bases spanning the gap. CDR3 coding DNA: TGTGCCAGCAGTTTATCGCCCCCAATGAACACTGAAGCTTTCTTT. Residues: CASSLSPPMNTEAFF.

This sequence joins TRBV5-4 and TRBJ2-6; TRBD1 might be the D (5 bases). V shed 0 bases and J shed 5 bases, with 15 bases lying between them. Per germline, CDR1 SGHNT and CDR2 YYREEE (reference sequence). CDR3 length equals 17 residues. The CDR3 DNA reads TGTGCCAGCAGCTTGGTTTTCGCAGGGTTTCGGGCCAACGTCCTGACTTTC. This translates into CASSLVFAGFRANVLTF.

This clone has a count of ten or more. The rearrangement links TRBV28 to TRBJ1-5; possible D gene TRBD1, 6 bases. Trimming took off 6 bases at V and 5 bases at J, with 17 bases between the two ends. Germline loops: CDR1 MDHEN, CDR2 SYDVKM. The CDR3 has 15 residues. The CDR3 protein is CASRGPQGNHQPQHF. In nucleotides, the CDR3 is TGTGCCAGCAGGGGCCCACAGGGAAACCATCAGCCCCAGCATTTT.

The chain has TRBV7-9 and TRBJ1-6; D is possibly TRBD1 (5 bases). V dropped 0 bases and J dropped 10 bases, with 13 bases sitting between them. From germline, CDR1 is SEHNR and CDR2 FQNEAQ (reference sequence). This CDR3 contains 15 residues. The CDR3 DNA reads TGTGCCAGCAGCTTAGCGGGGGTCGCGAGGTCACCCCTCCACTTT. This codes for CASSLAGVARSPLHF.

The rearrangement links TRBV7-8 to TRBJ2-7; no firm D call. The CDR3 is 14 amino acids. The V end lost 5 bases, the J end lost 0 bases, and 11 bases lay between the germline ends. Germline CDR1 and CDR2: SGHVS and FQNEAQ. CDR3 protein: CASSVFSYSYEQYF. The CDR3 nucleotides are TGTGCCAGCAGCGTTTTCTCTTACTCCTACGAGCAGTACTTC.

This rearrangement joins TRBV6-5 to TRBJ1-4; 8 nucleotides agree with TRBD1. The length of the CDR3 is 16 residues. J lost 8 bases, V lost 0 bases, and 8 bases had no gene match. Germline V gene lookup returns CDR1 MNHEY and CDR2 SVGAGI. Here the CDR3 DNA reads TGTGCCAGCAGTTACTCGTCTGGACAGGGCGGGGAAAAACTGTTTTTT. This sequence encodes CASSYSSGQGGEKLFF.